This entry features one TCR beta chain sequence. The sample belongs to a study of blood T cell repertoires in COVID-19. The CDR3 sequence is 17 residues long. Germline lookup yields CDR1 LNHNV and CDR2 YYDKDF (reference sequence). The V and J ends lost 1 base and 15 bases, in that order; junction bases with no gene match: 16. Method: immunoSEQ multiplex PCR; TCRdb's copy keeps in-frame clones and lacks some. This table has about 250,000 clones, 80% to 90% appearing once. The source material was PBMCs or T cells enriched from blood (not recorded which). The chain links TRBV15 to TRBJ2-1, with TRBD2 matching over 12 bases. This clonotype originated in a man aged 18 to 30 who had recovered from COVID-19. The CDR3 is CATSRGSTRGLAGISFF. CDR3 nucleotides: TGTGCCACCAGCAGAGGATCCACCAGGGGACTAGCGGGCATCTCGTTCTTC.